These T cell receptor beta chains were read from a single sample in a study of beta chain features in type 1 diabetes. Using immunoSEQ multiplex PCR, the repertoire was profiled, and TCRdb retains in-frame clones only, with some absent. The data hold under 450,000 clones, with approximately 15% observed a single time. Sample: naive CD4+ T cells from blood. The source of these receptors is a man between 25 and 39 years old in good health. Each CDR3 is given with its conserved first and last residue. A D gene is named only where the DNA matches it firmly.

V gene: TRBV7-2
D gene: NA
J gene: TRBJ2-5
CDR3 protein: CASSRDTRVETQYF

V gene: TRBV4-1
D gene: TRBD2
J gene: TRBJ2-3
CDR3 protein: CASSPSGGFGTDTQYF

V gene: TRBV4-3
D gene: NA
J gene: TRBJ2-5
CDR3 protein: CASSQGRWETQYF

V gene: TRBV19
D gene: NA
J gene: TRBJ2-6
CDR3 protein: CASRNGGANVLTF

V gene: TRBV9
D gene: NA
J gene: TRBJ1-2
CDR3 protein: CASSAAGWPSYGYTF

V gene: TRBV29-1
D gene: NA
J gene: TRBJ2-7
CDR3 protein: CSVVRADVPWEQYF

V gene: TRBV9
D gene: NA
J gene: TRBJ2-3
CDR3 protein: CRRLASTSTDTQYF

V gene: TRBV25-1
D gene: NA
J gene: TRBJ1-2
CDR3 protein: CASSEQAGYGYTF

V gene: TRBV2
D gene: TRBD2
J gene: TRBJ2-1
CDR3 protein: CASSTSGRIRNEQFF

V gene: TRBV7-9
D gene: NA
J gene: TRBJ2-3
CDR3 protein: CASSLAWGTDTQYF

V gene: TRBV5-4
D gene: NA
J gene: TRBJ2-5
CDR3 protein: CASHLGETQYF

V gene: TRBV2
D gene: NA
J gene: TRBJ2-5
CDR3 protein: CASRSSGETQYF

V gene: TRBV7-7
D gene: NA
J gene: TRBJ2-3
CDR3 protein: CASSFKRFGQYF

V gene: TRBV15
D gene: TRBD2
J gene: TRBJ2-3
CDR3 protein: CATSRAGSGSATDTQYF

V gene: TRBV4-1
D gene: TRBD1
J gene: TRBJ1-5
CDR3 protein: CASSLSGTGPQHF

V gene: TRBV7-8
D gene: NA
J gene: TRBJ1-5
CDR3 protein: CASSSQGSPQHF

V gene: TRBV28
D gene: NA
J gene: TRBJ2-7
CDR3 protein: CASSWRYEQYF

V gene: TRBV27
D gene: NA
J gene: TRBJ1-1
CDR3 protein: CASIKNTEAFF

V gene: TRBV15
D gene: NA
J gene: TRBJ2-7
CDR3 protein: CATSRDYRAYEQYF

V gene: TRBV18
D gene: NA
J gene: TRBJ2-6
CDR3 protein: CATRVSGANVLTF

V gene: TRBV28
D gene: NA
J gene: TRBJ1-4
CDR3 protein: CASSAQGIGEKLFF

V gene: TRBV6-1
D gene: TRBD1
J gene: TRBJ2-7
CDR3 protein: CASSPDRDTYEQYF

V gene: TRBV29-1
D gene: NA
J gene: TRBJ2-1
CDR3 protein: CSVGRSMARSSYNEQFF

V gene: TRBV4-3
D gene: NA
J gene: TRBJ2-1
CDR3 protein: CASSQGNTGTLNEQFF

V gene: TRBV10-3
D gene: NA
J gene: TRBJ1-4
CDR3 protein: CAISESGVNEKLFF

V gene: TRBV5-1
D gene: NA
J gene: TRBJ2-5
CDR3 protein: CASSFNGGRETQYF

V gene: TRBV5-1
D gene: NA
J gene: TRBJ2-3
CDR3 protein: CASSLEGSPDTQYF

V gene: TRBV20-1
D gene: NA
J gene: TRBJ2-5
CDR3 protein: CSAGPETQYF

V gene: TRBV9
D gene: NA
J gene: TRBJ2-2
CDR3 protein: CASSATFLQGANTGELFF

V gene: TRBV9
D gene: NA
J gene: TRBJ1-5
CDR3 protein: CASSVSPGYNQPQHF

V gene: TRBV5-4
D gene: NA
J gene: TRBJ2-1
CDR3 protein: CASSLPYNEQFF

V gene: TRBV7-6
D gene: TRBD1
J gene: TRBJ2-7
CDR3 protein: CASSLLGGSEQYF

V gene: TRBV19
D gene: NA
J gene: TRBJ2-2
CDR3 protein: CASRLGLNTGELFF

V gene: TRBV5-6
D gene: NA
J gene: TRBJ2-5
CDR3 protein: CASNPKGVGETQYF

V gene: TRBV7-3
D gene: NA
J gene: TRBJ2-3
CDR3 protein: CASSLSGNTQYF

V gene: TRBV27
D gene: TRBD2
J gene: TRBJ2-1
CDR3 protein: CASSTRLAGVGISNEQFF

V gene: TRBV7-9
D gene: NA
J gene: TRBJ2-1
CDR3 protein: CASSLGTATYNEQFF

V gene: TRBV4-1
D gene: TRBD2
J gene: TRBJ2-3
CDR3 protein: CASSHGTSSTDTQYF

V gene: TRBV2
D gene: TRBD2
J gene: TRBJ2-5
CDR3 protein: CASSESGRGETQYF

V gene: TRBV11-3
D gene: TRBD2
J gene: TRBJ2-5
CDR3 protein: CASSLKRGTQYF

V gene: TRBV7-9
D gene: TRBD1
J gene: TRBJ2-1
CDR3 protein: CASSLGTGNNEQFF

V gene: TRBV2
D gene: NA
J gene: TRBJ2-1
CDR3 protein: CASSEELKGQFF

V gene: TRBV18
D gene: NA
J gene: TRBJ1-1
CDR3 protein: CASSPLAGQDSGEAFF

V gene: TRBV10-1
D gene: NA
J gene: TRBJ1-3
CDR3 protein: CASNTATSGNTIYF